These 30 T cell receptor beta chains share one sample of origin, sequenced in a study of beta chain features in type 1 diabetes. Reverse transcribing all isolated RNA meant expressed TCRB transcripts were sequenced. Repertoires were generated with immunoSEQ multiplex PCR, while TCRdb's copy carries only in-frame clones and drops some. The data contain under 900,000 clones, 15% to 20% of them singletons. Sequenced material: naive CD4+ T cells from blood. These TCRs come from a woman aged 18-30 years in good health.

This chain joins TRBV27 and TRBJ2-4; D possibly corresponds to TRBD2 (5 bases). CDR1 and CDR2 from the germline V gene are MNHEY and SMNVEV (reference sequence). The CDR3 runs 13 residues. V lost 6 bases to trimming and J lost 0 bases, with 6 bases between them. CDR3 nucleotide sequence: TGTGCCAGCAGGGGAGTAGCCAAAAACATTCAGTACTTC. Translating it yields CASRGVAKNIQYF.

The chain uses TRBV7-2 and TRBJ2-7; 11 nucleotides match TRBD2. This CDR3 comprises 15 residues. The trim removed 2 bases at V and 7 bases at J, leaving 7 bases unmatched. From germline, CDR1 is SGHTA and CDR2 FQGNSA. The CDR3 sequence: CASSLIAGGLYEQYF. As DNA, the CDR3 is TGTGCCAGCAGCTTAATAGCGGGAGGGCTGTATGAGCAGTACTTC.

A few counts support this clone. The chain carries TRBV7-9 and TRBJ1-5; no reliable D call. Trimming took off 1 base at V and 7 bases at J, with 8 bases between the two ends. The CDR3 length is 13 residues. Germline CDR1 SEHNR, CDR2 FQNEAQ (reference sequence). In DNA form, the CDR3 reads TGTGCCAGCAGCTTAGAGGCGACACAGCCCCAGCATTTT. It codes for CASSLEATQPQHF.

This chain uses TRBV15 with TRBJ2-5; D remains unclear. CDR3 length equals 15 residues. The germline gives CDR1 LNHNV, CDR2 YYDKDF (reference sequence). V dropped 0 bases and J dropped 4 bases, with 12 bases sitting between them. The CDR3 is CATSRDPGPGETQYF. CDR3 in DNA: TGTGCCACCAGCAGAGATCCCGGGCCCGGAGAGACCCAGTACTTC. Together with reference TRBV15 and TRBJ2-5, the CDR3 gives the full variable domain: DAMVIQNPRYQVTQFGKPVTLSCSQTLNHNVMYWYQQKSSQAPKLLFHYYDKDFNNEADTPDNFQSRRPNTSFCFLDIRSPGLGDTAMYLCATSRDPGPGETQYFGPGTRLLVL.

This clone came up a few times. The chain joins TRBV5-4 to TRBJ1-1, with 8 bases identical to TRBD1. The CDR3 totals 15 residues. V lost 0 bases, J lost 3 bases, and 4 bases stayed unmatched. From germline, CDR1 is SGHNT and CDR2 YYREEE (reference sequence). CDR3 nucleotides: TGTGCCAGCAGCTTGGGACAGGGGACGTACACTGAAGCTTTCTTT. This sequence encodes CASSLGQGTYTEAFF.

The chain combines TRBV4-1 with TRBJ2-1, with D maybe TRBD1 (6 bases). The CDR3 is 16 amino acids. The germline V gene has CDR1 MGHRA and CDR2 YSYEKL. V lost 1 base and J lost 10, with 20 bases in between. This CDR3 is CASSQVLGVIGQEQFF. The CDR3 DNA is TGCGCCAGCAGCCAAGTTTTGGGTGTAATTGGACAGGAGCAGTTCTTC.

Only a few counts were recorded for this clone. The V gene is TRBV5-1, the J gene TRBJ2-3; TRBD2 aligns across 8 bases. This CDR3 is built from 16 residues. The germline V gene encodes CDR1 SGHRS and CDR2 YFSETQ. With V trimmed by 1 base and J by 0 bases, 4 bases remained unmatched. CDR3 in DNA: TGCGCCAGCAGCTTGATTAGCGGGGCTAGCACAGATACGCAGTATTTT. It specifies CASSLISGASTDTQYF.

The genes are TRBV18 and TRBJ2-5, with D unresolved. The CDR3 sequence is 17 residues long. CDR1 is KGHSH, CDR2 LQKENI, per germline. The germline V and J ends were trimmed by 3 bases and 4 bases, with 21 bases remaining between them. The chain's CDR3 is CASSPRTRLPGSETQYF. The CDR3 DNA sequence: TGTGCCAGCTCACCCAGAACAAGACTGCCTGGGTCAGAGACCCAGTACTTC.

The J gene is TRBJ2-2, the V gene TRBV10-3, with D perhaps matching TRBD1 (6 bases). V was trimmed by 6 bases and J by 3 bases, leaving 11 bases between them. Germline V CDR1 and CDR2: ENHRY, SYGVKD. This CDR3 has 14 amino acids. This chain's CDR3 is CAIREYRDTGELFF. The CDR3 DNA reads as TGTGCCATCAGAGAATACAGGGACACCGGGGAGCTGTTTTTT.

The chain is built from TRBV19 and TRBJ2-3; either TRBD1 or TRBD2 may supply D (5 bases each). The V end lost 3 bases, the J end lost 14 bases, and 12 bases lay between the germline ends. CDR3 length: 11 amino acids. Germline V gene lookup returns CDR1 LNHDA and CDR2 SQIVND (reference sequence). CDR3 residues: CASSMGRVTYF. The DNA of the CDR3 is TGTGCCAGTAGTATGGGACGAGTCACGTATTTT. The full variable domain, rest sourced from reference TRBV19 and TRBJ2-3, is DGGITQSPKYLFRKEGQNVTLSCEQNLNHDAMYWYRQDPGQGLRLIYYSQIVNDFQKGDIAEGYSVSREKKESFPLTVTSAQKNPTAFYLCASSMGRVTYFGPGTRLTVL.

V and J are TRBV7-2 and TRBJ2-7, with 11 bases aligning to TRBD2. The CDR3 contains 19 residues. V gave up 5 bases and J gave up 2 bases; unmatched junction bases: 17. Per germline, CDR1 SGHTA and CDR2 FQGNSA. The CDR3 bases are TGTGCCAGCAGCACCCCAGGGAGCCTAGCGGGAGGATCAACCTACGAGCAGTACTTC. Translation gives CASSTPGSLAGGSTYEQYF.

This clone was counted a few times. The junction and the germline gene differ at one end; a read error may be behind it. The V gene is TRBV18, the J gene TRBJ2-1; D remains unclear. Germline loops: CDR1 KGHSH, CDR2 LQKENI. The CDR3 extends over 15 amino acids. This chain's CDR3 is CASSPQEKLYSEQFF. CDR3 bases: TGTGCCAGCTCACCGCAGGAGAAGCTATACAGTGAGCAGTTCTTC.

This clone was detected a few times. V usage is TRBV5-1 and J usage is TRBJ2-7; TRBD1 matches at 7 bases. V was clipped by 1 base and J by 2 bases; unmatched bases: 12. Germline CDR1 and CDR2: SGHRS and YFSETQ. CDR3 size: 17 residues. CDR3 amino acids: CASSLLDVGTEAYEQYF. Written as DNA, the CDR3 is TGCGCCAGCAGCTTGTTAGACGTCGGGACAGAAGCCTACGAGCAGTACTTC.

In its sample, this clone was seen a few times. V gene TRBV9 combines with J gene TRBJ1-6, with 9 bases matching TRBD1. The CDR3 contains 15 residues. The germline gives CDR1 SGDLS, CDR2 YYNGEE. The J segment lost 7 bases and the V segment lost 3 bases, leaving 5 bases of the junction unmatched. CDR3 in DNA: TGTGCCAGCAGCGCTGCTGACAGGGGGAATTCACCCCTCCACTTT. The encoded protein is CASSAADRGNSPLHF.

There are a few counts of this clone. This chain links TRBV7-2 with TRBJ2-3, with no clear D. V dropped 4 bases and J dropped 5 bases, with 10 bases sitting between them. The germline V gene has CDR1 SGHTA and CDR2 FQGNSA. CDR3 length equals 13 residues. This CDR3 is CASSWTSGDTQYF. CDR3 nucleotides: TGTGCCAGCAGCTGGACGTCGGGAGATACGCAGTATTTT.

In its sample, this clone was seen a few times. The chain recombines TRBV7-9 with TRBJ2-1, with 7 bases identical to TRBD2. The trim removed 3 bases at V and 2 bases at J, leaving 4 bases unmatched. Germline CDR1 reads SEHNR; CDR2 reads FQNEAQ (reference sequence). The length of the CDR3 is 15 residues. CDR3 amino acids: CASSFNAGAYNEQFF. For the CDR3, the DNA is TGTGCCAGCAGCTTCAATGCGGGAGCCTACAATGAGCAGTTCTTC.

This chain uses TRBV21-1 with TRBJ2-5; the table's TRBD1 call for D was not verified on the DNA. The assigned J gene may be wrong: the sequence end matches TRBJ2-7 better. TRBV21-1 is recorded as a pseudogene. The CDR3 is 17 amino acids. The CDR3 is CASSESGTPRSPYEQYF. DNA for the CDR3: TGTGCCAGCAGTGAATCCGGGACACCGAGGAGTCCCTACGAGCAGTACTTC.

This chain connects TRBV5-1 to TRBJ2-5; D unclear. This CDR3 has 14 residues. The germline V gene encodes CDR1 SGHRS and CDR2 YFSETQ. Deletions cut 4 bases from V and 1 base from J, with 11 bases between. The CDR3 loop reads CASSGWIRQETQYF. The CDR3 nucleotides read TGCGCCAGCAGCGGGTGGATACGCCAAGAGACCCAGTACTTC.

This clone was observed a few times. The chain has TRBV6-1 and TRBJ1-1; a weak D match, TRBD1 (6 bases). This CDR3 spans 17 amino acids. The germline CDR1 and CDR2 sequences are MNHNS and SASEGT. V lost 2 bases and J 0 bases, leaving 16 bases between the germline ends. The CDR3 protein is CASSELVTGSVNTEAFF. In DNA, the CDR3 is TGTGCCAGCAGTGAATTGGTTACAGGGAGCGTGAACACTGAAGCTTTCTTT.

This chain uses TRBV5-6 with TRBJ2-2, with 7 nucleotides matching TRBD2. This CDR3 has 17 amino acids. Germline V gene sequence: CDR1 SGHDT, CDR2 YYEEEE. The V and J ends lost 4 bases and 2 bases, in that order; junction bases with no gene match: 11. The CDR3 nucleotides are TGTGCCAGCAGCATATTCGGGGCTAGCGGAAACACCGGGGAGCTGTTTTTT. Translated: CASSIFGASGNTGELFF.

The V gene is TRBV28, the J gene TRBJ2-2, with TRBD2 as a possible D gene (5 bases). This CDR3 has 14 amino acids. CDR1 MDHEN and CDR2 SYDVKM come from the germline V gene. V gave up 1 base and J gave up 7 bases, with 10 bases separating them. The CDR3 bases are TGTGCCAGCAGTTTATCCGGGGTTAACGGGGAGCTGTTTTTT. This translates into CASSLSGVNGELFF.

The chain joins TRBV19 to TRBJ1-5; TRBD1 matches at 10 bases. The CDR3 is 16 residues long. CDR1 LNHDA and CDR2 SQIVND come from the germline V gene (reference sequence). The V gene end was trimmed by 2 bases and the J gene end by 2 bases; junction bases not matched to a gene: 3. The CDR3 spells CASSIRGTGGNQPQHF. CDR3 nucleotides: TGTGCCAGTAGTATAAGGGGGACAGGGGGCAATCAGCCCCAGCATTTT.

There are a few counts of this clone. The rearrangement links TRBV10-3 to TRBJ2-1, with TRBD2 matching over 14 bases. The junction had 0 bases not matched to a gene; V was cut back by 4 bases and J by 1 base. Germline loops: CDR1 ENHRY, CDR2 SYGVKD. This CDR3 spans 16 amino acids. CDR3 protein: CAISGTSGRSYNEQFF. The CDR3 coding sequence is TGTGCCATCAGTGGGACTAGCGGGAGGTCCTACAATGAGCAGTTCTTC.

There are a few counts of this clone. The chain joins TRBV19 to TRBJ2-5, with 11 bases identical to TRBD2. Germline V gene sequence: CDR1 LNHDA, CDR2 SQIVND (reference sequence). V was clipped by 5 bases and J by 4 bases; unmatched bases: 6. The CDR3 runs to 15 residues. The CDR3 loop reads CASSSRLAGRETQYF. The CDR3 nucleotides are TGTGCCAGTAGTTCCAGACTAGCGGGAAGAGAGACCCAGTACTTC.

The chain uses TRBV15 and TRBJ1-5, with D possibly matching TRBD1 (5 bases). CDR1 and CDR2 (germline): LNHNV, YYDKDF (reference sequence). This CDR3 has 13 amino acids. Trimming pared 1 base from V and 4 bases from J, leaving 5 bases between. The CDR3 here is CATSRGGNQPQHF. In DNA, the CDR3 is TGTGCCACCAGCAGAGGGGGGAATCAGCCCCAGCATTTT.

J is TRBJ2-1 and V is TRBV6-6, with D unclear. CDR1 MNHNY and CDR2 SVGAGI come from the germline V gene (reference sequence). The V gene lost 2 bases and the J gene lost 0 bases, with 11 bases spanning the gap. The CDR3 is 16 amino acids. The CDR3 here is CASSYRTASSYNEQFF. The CDR3, as DNA: TGTGCCAGCAGTTACAGGACGGCCAGCTCCTACAATGAGCAGTTCTTC.

This clone was observed a few times. The chain joins TRBV18 to TRBJ1-3; D remains ambiguous. This CDR3 is 16 amino acids long. V was clipped by 3 bases and J by 0 bases, with 12 bases between them. Germline CDR1 is KGHSH and CDR2 is LQKENI. CDR3 residues: CASSPKGYPSGNTIYF. The CDR3 region has the DNA TGTGCCAGCTCACCCAAGGGCTACCCCTCTGGAAACACCATATATTTT.

The chain employs TRBV11-2 and TRBJ1-1; D is undetermined. The CDR3 has 14 residues. The ends were cut back, 7 bases at V and 0 bases at J, with 12 bases in the middle. The germline gives CDR1 SGHAT, CDR2 FQNNGV. CDR3 DNA sequence: TGTGCCAGCAAATCTAGCCACATGAACACTGAAGCTTTCTTT. Protein: CASKSSHMNTEAFF.

This clone has only a few counts. This rearrangement joins TRBV6-4 to TRBJ2-2, with 7 nucleotides matching TRBD1. The CDR3 spans 16 residues. Per germline, CDR1 MRHNA and CDR2 SNTAGT. With V trimmed by 2 bases and J by 3 bases, 6 bases remained unmatched. CDR3 bases: TGTGCCAGCAGTGACGTAGGGGGCTCGGACACCGGGGAGCTGTTTTTT. Protein: CASSDVGGSDTGELFF.

There are a few counts of this clone. Other DNA sequences in the sample encode the same CDR3. This sequence joins TRBV6-6 and TRBJ1-1, with 8 bases fitting TRBD1. The CDR3 spans 15 residues. From germline, CDR1 is MNHNY and CDR2 SVGAGI (reference sequence). The V segment lost 2 bases and the J segment 3 bases; nucleotides outside the gene matches: 5. CDR3 in amino acids: CASSYPQGGDTEAFF. The CDR3 nucleotides are TGTGCCAGCAGTTACCCACAGGGGGGGGACACTGAAGCTTTCTTT.